One and the same sample provided the 21 T cell receptor beta chains below, sequenced in a study of beta chain features in type 1 diabetes. Whole-study findings and limits: People with Type 1 diabetes carried modestly yet significantly shorter TCRB CDR3s in all four CD4+ subsets.

Reverse transcription of all isolated RNA meant that expressed TCRB transcripts were sequenced. Some clones are missing from TCRdb's copy, which holds only in-frame ones; the method was immunoSEQ multiplex PCR. The table records almost 350,000 clones, around 9% of them present only once. These TCRs' antigens remain unknown. The sample taken for sequencing was central memory CD4+ T cells from blood. Receptors were obtained from a man younger than 40 with type 1 diabetes.

The chain has TRBV4-3 and TRBJ1-5; D is perhaps TRBD1 (5 bases). V was shortened by 4 bases and J by 4 bases, with 11 bases between the two germline ends. The germline V gene has CDR1 LGHNA and CDR2 YSLEER. CDR3 length equals 14 residues. The CDR3, as DNA: TGCGCCAGCAGCCTCGGGACGGGTAATCAGCCCCAGCATTTT. Translating gives CASSLGTGNQPQHF.

This clone was picked up a small number of times. This chain joins TRBV7-2 and TRBJ1-4; 7 positions match TRBD1. Germline CDR1 is SGHTA and CDR2 is FQGNSA. J gave up 4 bases and V 5 bases, and 7 bases lay outside the gene matches. The CDR3 runs 15 residues. CDR3 nucleotides: TGTGCCAGCAGCCCGACCGGGACAGTTAATGAAAAACTGTTTTTT. Encoded protein: CASSPTGTVNEKLFF.

The chain is built from TRBV11-2 and TRBJ2-1, with D hard to call. CDR3 length: 12 amino acids. Germline assignment: CDR1 SGHAT and CDR2 FQNNGV. V was cut by 1 base and J by 5 bases, with 3 bases left in between. In DNA, the CDR3 is TGTGCCAGCAGCTTAGCGAACAATGAGCAGTTCTTC. This translates into CASSLANNEQFF. Full variable domain (rest looked up from reference TRBV11-2 and TRBJ2-1): EAGVAQSPRYKIIEKRQSVAFWCNPISGHATLYWYQQILGQGPKLLIQFQNNGVVDDSQLPKDRFSAERLKGVDSTLKIQPAKLEDSAVYLCASSLANNEQFFGPGTRLTVL.

This sequence joins TRBV7-6 and TRBJ2-1, with no clear D. The V end was cut by 11 bases, the J end by 4 bases, with 9 bases between. CDR1 and CDR2 (germline): SGHVS, FNYEAQ. This CDR3 is 11 amino acids long. The DNA for the CDR3 is TGTGCCGGAACCAGATACAATGAGCAGTTCTTC. It encodes CAGTRYNEQFF.

This clone was recorded a few times. The sample holds other DNA sequences that translate to the same CDR3. The chain uses TRBV11-2 and TRBJ1-1, with a possible D match to TRBD1 (5 bases). Trimming cost V 5 bases and J 1 base, with 8 bases left between them. Germline-derived CDR1 and CDR2 are SGHAT and FQNNGV. This CDR3 has 13 amino acids. This chain's CDR3 is CASSLGQNTEAFF. The CDR3, as DNA: TGTGCCAGCAGCCTCGGACAGAACACTGAAGCTTTCTTT.

In this sample, this clone turned up a few times. This chain links TRBV7-9 with TRBJ1-4; D is possibly TRBD1 (5 bases). CDR3 length: 16 residues. Germline V gene lookup returns CDR1 SEHNR and CDR2 FQNEAQ (reference sequence). Trimming took off 2 bases at V and 5 bases at J, with 15 bases between the two ends. DNA for the CDR3: TGTGCCAGCAGCTTAAGAGGAGCAGGGTCGAATGAAAAACTGTTTTTT. It encodes CASSLRGAGSNEKLFF.

The V and J genes are TRBV6-5 and TRBJ1-1; D unclear. The CDR3 is made up of 13 amino acids. Germline V gene sequence: CDR1 MNHEY, CDR2 SVGAGI. Trimming shortened V by 0 bases and J by 7 bases, and 9 bases separated the two germline ends. This CDR3 is CASSYSTGFEAFF. For the CDR3, the DNA is TGTGCCAGCAGTTACTCGACGGGGTTTGAAGCTTTCTTT.

The rearrangement joins TRBV6-1 to TRBJ1-1; D remains unclear. The V gene's germline CDR1 is MNHNS and CDR2 SASEGT. V was clipped by 7 bases and J by 1 base, with 10 bases between them. CDR3 size: 13 residues. This chain's CDR3 is CASMESPNTEAFF. In DNA form, the CDR3 reads TGTGCCAGCATGGAGAGCCCGAACACTGAAGCTTTCTTT.

This clone came up a few times. V usage is TRBV7-2 and J usage is TRBJ2-7; D is unclear. Germline V gives CDR1 SGHTA, CDR2 FQGNSA. Trimming shortened V by 5 bases and J by 12 bases, and 20 bases separated the two germline ends. This CDR3 spans 13 amino acids. CDR3 coding DNA: TGTGCCAGCAGCCCCTACCCCCCGGGTGAAGCGTACTTC. Translating it yields CASSPYPPGEAYF.

The V gene is TRBV11-2, the J gene TRBJ2-2; D ambiguous. In germline, CDR1 is SGHAT, CDR2 FQNNGV. CDR3 size: 14 residues. Between the trimmed V and J ends, which lost 1 base and 5 bases, there was a span of 8 bases. The CDR3 coding sequence is TGTGCCAGCAGCTTAGGGGAATATACCGGGGAGCTGTTTTTT. Translation gives CASSLGEYTGELFF.

The rearrangement links TRBV7-2 to TRBJ1-2; 8 bases align to TRBD1. V was clipped by 5 bases and J by 8 bases; unmatched bases: 10. The CDR3 is 14 residues long. Germline CDR1 reads SGHTA; CDR2 reads FQGNSA. Here the CDR3 DNA reads TGTGCCAGCAGCCCTACTCCGGACAGGGCCGGCTACACCTTC. Encoded protein: CASSPTPDRAGYTF.

The table lists this clone with a few counts. CDR3 residues: CASDQGQGADGYTF. The CDR3, as DNA: TGTGCCAGCGATCAGGGACAGGGGGCCGATGGCTACACCTTC. V and J are TRBV7-9 and TRBJ1-2, with TRBD1 matching 12 bases. Germline CDR1 is SEHNR and CDR2 is FQNEAQ (reference sequence). The CDR3 extends over 14 amino acids. V was pared by 8 bases and J by 6 bases, with 7 bases of the junction left unmatched.

Only a few counts were recorded for this clone. V usage is TRBV10-3 and J usage is TRBJ2-5; 8 bases line up with TRBD2. Germline V gene sequence: CDR1 ENHRY, CDR2 SYGVKD. V was clipped by 8 bases and J by 0 bases; unmatched bases: 5. This CDR3 has 14 residues. CDR3 in amino acids: CAIGVAGNQETQYF. CDR3 DNA sequence: TGTGCCATCGGAGTAGCGGGGAACCAAGAGACCCAGTACTTC.

This clone appeared a few times. V gene TRBV11-2 combines with J gene TRBJ2-7, with 12 bases that match TRBD2. Germline lookup yields CDR1 SGHAT and CDR2 FQNNGV. V trimming: 1 base; J trimming: 2 bases; junction bases outside the gene matches: 12. This CDR3 comprises 19 residues. Written as DNA, the CDR3 is TGTGCCAGCAGCTTAGGACTCCTTCGGACTAGCGGGGTCCCCTACGAGCAGTACTTC. Amino acids: CASSLGLLRTSGVPYEQYF.

The gene calls are TRBV7-2 and TRBJ1-1; tentative D call: TRBD1 (5 bases). The CDR3 is 15 amino acids. Trimming took 0 bases from V and 6 from J, leaving 14 bases between them. The V gene's germline CDR1 is SGHTA and CDR2 FQGNSA. The CDR3: CASSLAGRDFAEAFF. Here the CDR3 DNA reads TGTGCCAGCAGCTTAGCTGGTCGGGACTTCGCTGAAGCTTTCTTT.

The chain uses TRBV5-1 and TRBJ2-1; weak D call: TRBD1 (5 bases). V lost 0 bases and J lost 6, with 16 bases in between. CDR1 and CDR2 from the germline V gene are SGHRS and YFSETQ. The CDR3 covers 16 residues. The CDR3 protein is CASSLVTGRAGNEQFF. The CDR3 region has the DNA TGCGCCAGCAGCTTGGTTACAGGCCGTGCTGGCAATGAGCAGTTCTTC.

This chain joins TRBV7-9 and TRBJ1-1, with D maybe TRBD1 (6 bases). From germline, CDR1 is SEHNR and CDR2 FQNEAQ (reference sequence). The CDR3 is made up of 14 amino acids. Deletions cut 3 bases from V and 2 bases from J, with 10 bases between. The CDR3 bases are TGTGCCAGCAGCTTCTGGACAGAAAACACTGAAGCTTTCTTT. It encodes CASSFWTENTEAFF.

This clone was observed a few times. The rearrangement joins TRBV27 to TRBJ1-2, with unresolved D. The V gene lost 5 bases and the J gene lost 0 bases, with 13 bases spanning the gap. The CDR3 is 15 amino acids. Germline V lookup: CDR1 MNHEY, CDR2 SMNVEV (reference sequence). The CDR3 coding sequence is TGTGCCAGCAGTATACCGGGAGCCCCTAACTATGGCTACACCTTC. Translating it yields CASSIPGAPNYGYTF.

This clone has at least ten counts. The same CDR3 can be traced to other DNA sequences in this sample. The chain has TRBV7-2 and TRBJ2-1; 7 bases map to TRBD1. Germline CDR1 is SGHTA and CDR2 is FQGNSA. CDR3 length: 13 residues. V was clipped by 5 bases and J by 5 bases; unmatched bases: 3. CDR3 bases: TGTGCCAGCAGCCCAGGACAGGACAATGAGCAGTTCTTC. Translation gives CASSPGQDNEQFF. Drawing the rest from reference TRBV7-2 and TRBJ2-1, the complete variable domain is GAGVSQSPSNKVTEKGKDVELRCDPISGHTALYWYRQSLGQGLEFLIYFQGNSAPDKSGLPSDRFSAERTGGSVSTLTIQRTQQEDSAVYLCASSPGQDNEQFFGPGTRLTVL.

The V and J genes are TRBV9 and TRBJ2-7; no clear D. This CDR3 spans 13 amino acids. Germline V gene data show CDR1 as SGDLS and CDR2 as YYNGEE. Deletions cut 0 bases from V and 4 bases from J, with 8 bases between. CDR3 protein: CASSVDSAYEQYF. In nucleotides, the CDR3 is TGTGCCAGCAGCGTAGACTCGGCATACGAGCAGTACTTC.

This clone was recorded at least ten times. The CDR3 DNA reads TGTGCCACCATTGACAGGGGGCGATCGGTCTATAGCAATGAGCAGTTCTTC. Its translation: CATIDRGRSVYSNEQFF. The chain couples TRBV7-2 to TRBJ2-1, with 10 bases matching TRBD1. The CDR3 is 17 amino acids. CDR1 is SGHTA and CDR2 is FQGNSA in the germline V gene. The J segment lost 6 bases and the V segment lost 10 bases, leaving 18 bases of the junction unmatched.